This TCR beta chain was captured by sequencing in a study of T-cell memory formation after mild COVID-19. The authors produced TCR alpha and TCR beta cDNA libraries with sample barcodes and UMIs by 5'RACE using constant-segment primers. Each CDR3 protein is one row after TCRdb ran MiXCR on the 5' RACE reads. The sample contains some 300,000 distinct CDR3 sequences, just under 20% of which appear only once. Study-level points and caveats: Most CD4+ clones that shrank were in CM and EM, while CD8+ ones turned up in EMRA.

For this clonotype: The antigen remains undetermined.

The specimen was PBMCs or a T cell subset sorted from them (not recorded which). The clonotype was recovered from a man in his late teens or twenties who had mild COVID-19 (a few samples of this study predate the infection). Cell type and time point are not known.

CDR3 in DNA: TGTGCCAGCAGCTTAGGCGGGGGAATCGAGACCCAGTACTTC. Protein: CASSLGGGIETQYF. The chain is built from TRBV7-2 and TRBJ2-5, with 7 bases fitting TRBD2. Per the germline V gene, CDR1 is SGHTA and CDR2 is FQGNSA. V gave up 1 base and J gave up 5 bases; unmatched junction bases: 4. The CDR3 extends over 14 amino acids.